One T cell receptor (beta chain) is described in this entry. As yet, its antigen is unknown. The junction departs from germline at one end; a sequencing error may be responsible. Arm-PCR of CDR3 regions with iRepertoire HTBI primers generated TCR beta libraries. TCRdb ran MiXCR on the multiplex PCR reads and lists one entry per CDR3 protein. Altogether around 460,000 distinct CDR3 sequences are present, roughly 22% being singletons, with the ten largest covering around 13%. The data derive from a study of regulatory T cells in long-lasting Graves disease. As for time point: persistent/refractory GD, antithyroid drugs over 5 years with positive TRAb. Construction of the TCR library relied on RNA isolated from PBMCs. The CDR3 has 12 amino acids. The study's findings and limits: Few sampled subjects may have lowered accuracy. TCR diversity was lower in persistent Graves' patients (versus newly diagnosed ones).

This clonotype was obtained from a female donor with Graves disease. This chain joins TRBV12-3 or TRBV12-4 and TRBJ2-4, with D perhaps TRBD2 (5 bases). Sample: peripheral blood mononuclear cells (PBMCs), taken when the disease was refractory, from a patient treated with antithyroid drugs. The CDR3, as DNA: TGTGCCAGCAGTTTTCCGGGAAAGGCTCGATTCTTC. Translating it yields CASSFPGKARFF.